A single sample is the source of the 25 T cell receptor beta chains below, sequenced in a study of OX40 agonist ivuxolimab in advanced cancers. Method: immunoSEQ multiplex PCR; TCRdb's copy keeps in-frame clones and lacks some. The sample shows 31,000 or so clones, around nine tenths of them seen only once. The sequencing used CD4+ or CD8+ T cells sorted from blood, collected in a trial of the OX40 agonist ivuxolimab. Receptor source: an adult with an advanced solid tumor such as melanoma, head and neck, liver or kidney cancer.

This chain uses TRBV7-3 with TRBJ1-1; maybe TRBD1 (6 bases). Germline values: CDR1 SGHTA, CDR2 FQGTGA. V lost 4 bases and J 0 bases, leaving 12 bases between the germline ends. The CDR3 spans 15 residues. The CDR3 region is CASSSTGGLNTEAFF. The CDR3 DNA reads TGTGCCAGCAGCTCCACGGGGGGCTTGAACACTGAAGCTTTCTTT.

DNA for the CDR3: TGTGCCAGCCGTGGGGGGGGCCCCAACTATGGCTACACCTTC. This codes for CASRGGGPNYGYTF. The chain has TRBV28 and TRBJ1-2; D possibly corresponds to TRBD1 (6 bases). Germline values: CDR1 MDHEN, CDR2 SYDVKM. V lost 8 bases, J lost 2 bases, and 15 bases lay in between. This CDR3 region has 14 residues.

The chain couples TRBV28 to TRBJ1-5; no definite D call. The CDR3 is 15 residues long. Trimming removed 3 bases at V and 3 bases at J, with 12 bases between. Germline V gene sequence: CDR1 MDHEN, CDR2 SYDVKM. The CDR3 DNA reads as TGTGCCAGCAGTTTGGATGCTGACAACAATCAGCCCCAGCATTTT. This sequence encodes CASSLDADNNQPQHF. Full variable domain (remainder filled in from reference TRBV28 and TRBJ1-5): DVKVTQSSRYLVKRTGEKVFLECVQDMDHENMFWYRQDPGLGLRLIYFSYDVKMKEKGDIPEGYSVSREKKERFSLILESASTNQTSMYLCASSLDADNNQPQHFGDGTRLSIL.

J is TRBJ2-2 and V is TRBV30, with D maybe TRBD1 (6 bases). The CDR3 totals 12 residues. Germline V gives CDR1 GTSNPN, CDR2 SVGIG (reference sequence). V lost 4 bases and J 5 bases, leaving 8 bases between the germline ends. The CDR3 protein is CAWTGATGELFF. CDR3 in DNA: TGTGCCTGGACAGGGGCAACCGGGGAGCTGTTTTTT.

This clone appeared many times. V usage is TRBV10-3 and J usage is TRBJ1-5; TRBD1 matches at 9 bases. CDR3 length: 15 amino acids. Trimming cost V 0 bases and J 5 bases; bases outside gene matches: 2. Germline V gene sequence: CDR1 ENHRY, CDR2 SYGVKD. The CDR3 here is CAISESTGGDQPQHF. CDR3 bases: TGTGCCATCAGTGAGTCGACAGGGGGGGATCAGCCCCAGCATTTT.

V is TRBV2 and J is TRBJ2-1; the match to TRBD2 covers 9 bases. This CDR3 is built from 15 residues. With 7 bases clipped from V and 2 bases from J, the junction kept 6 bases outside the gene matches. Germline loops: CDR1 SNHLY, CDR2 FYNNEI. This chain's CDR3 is CASIHPSGTYNEQFF. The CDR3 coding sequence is TGTGCCAGCATCCACCCTAGCGGGACCTACAATGAGCAGTTCTTC.

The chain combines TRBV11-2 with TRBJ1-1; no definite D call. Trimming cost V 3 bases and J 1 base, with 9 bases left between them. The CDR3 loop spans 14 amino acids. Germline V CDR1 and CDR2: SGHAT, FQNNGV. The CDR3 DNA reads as TGTGCCAGCAGCTTCTCCCTACCGAACACTGAAGCTTTCTTT. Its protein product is CASSFSLPNTEAFF.

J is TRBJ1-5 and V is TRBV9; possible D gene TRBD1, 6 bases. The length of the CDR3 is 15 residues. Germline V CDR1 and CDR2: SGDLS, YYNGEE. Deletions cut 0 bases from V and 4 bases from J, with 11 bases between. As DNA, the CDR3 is TGTGCCAGCAGCGTAGCGGGGCAGGGGAATCAGCCCCAGCATTTT. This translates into CASSVAGQGNQPQHF.

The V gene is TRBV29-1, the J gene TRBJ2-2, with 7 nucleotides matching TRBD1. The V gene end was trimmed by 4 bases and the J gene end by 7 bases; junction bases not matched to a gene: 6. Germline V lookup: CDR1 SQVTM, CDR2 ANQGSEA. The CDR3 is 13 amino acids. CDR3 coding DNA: TGCAGCGTTGGCAGGGGGTGGGGCGGGGAGCTGTTTTTT. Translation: CSVGRGWGGELFF.

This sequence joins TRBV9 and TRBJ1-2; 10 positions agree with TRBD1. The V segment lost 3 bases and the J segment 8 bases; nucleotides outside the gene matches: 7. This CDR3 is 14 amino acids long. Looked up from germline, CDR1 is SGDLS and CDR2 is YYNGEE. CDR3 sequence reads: CASSDDRGPGGYTF. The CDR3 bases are TGTGCCAGCAGCGACGACAGGGGGCCTGGGGGCTACACCTTC.

The CDR3 spells CASSFGYEQYF. The CDR3 DNA reads as TGTGCCAGCAGTTTCGGCTACGAGCAGTACTTC. V and J are TRBV28 and TRBJ2-7; D gene unclear. Trimming cost V 3 bases and J 3 bases, with 3 bases left between them. The CDR3 extends over 11 amino acids. Germline V gives CDR1 MDHEN, CDR2 SYDVKM.

CDR3 loop: CATSRDIGTLLPNEQFF. CDR3 nucleotide sequence: TGTGCCACCAGCAGAGACATCGGGACTTTACTCCCTAATGAGCAGTTCTTC. The gene calls are TRBV15 and TRBJ2-1, with a weak D call TRBD2 (6 bases). V lost 0 bases and J lost 7, with 19 bases in between. Per germline, CDR1 LNHNV and CDR2 YYDKDF (reference sequence). This CDR3 has 17 amino acids.

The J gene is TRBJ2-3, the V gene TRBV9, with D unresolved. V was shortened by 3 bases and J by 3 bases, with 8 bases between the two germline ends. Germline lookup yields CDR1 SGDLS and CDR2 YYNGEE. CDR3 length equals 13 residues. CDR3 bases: TGTGCCAGCAGCGGGGGTGGTACAGATACGCAGTATTTT. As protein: CASSGGGTDTQYF.

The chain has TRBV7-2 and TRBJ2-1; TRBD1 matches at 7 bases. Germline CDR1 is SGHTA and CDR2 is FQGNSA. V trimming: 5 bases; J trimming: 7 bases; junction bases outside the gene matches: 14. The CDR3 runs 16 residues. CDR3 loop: CASSSRGQGILNEQFF. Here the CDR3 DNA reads TGTGCCAGCAGCAGTAGGGGGCAAGGAATACTAAATGAGCAGTTCTTC.

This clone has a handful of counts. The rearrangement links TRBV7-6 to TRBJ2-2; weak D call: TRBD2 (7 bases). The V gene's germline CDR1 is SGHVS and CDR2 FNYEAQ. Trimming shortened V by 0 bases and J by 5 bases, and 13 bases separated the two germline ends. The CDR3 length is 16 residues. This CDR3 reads CASSLAVGGQTGELFF. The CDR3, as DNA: TGTGCCAGCAGCTTAGCTGTGGGGGGGCAGACCGGGGAGCTGTTTTTT.

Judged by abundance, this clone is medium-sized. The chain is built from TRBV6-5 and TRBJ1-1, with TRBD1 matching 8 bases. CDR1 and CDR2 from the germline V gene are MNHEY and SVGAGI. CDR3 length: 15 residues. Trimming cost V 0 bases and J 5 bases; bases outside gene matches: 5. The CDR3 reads CASSYSGRGRTEAFF. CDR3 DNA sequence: TGTGCCAGCAGTTACTCTGGCAGGGGGCGGACTGAAGCTTTCTTT.

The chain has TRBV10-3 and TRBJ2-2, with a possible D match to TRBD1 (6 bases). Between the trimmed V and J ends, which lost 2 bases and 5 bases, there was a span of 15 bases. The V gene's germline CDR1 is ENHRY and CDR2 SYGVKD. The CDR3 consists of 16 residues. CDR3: CAISENWTARTGELFF. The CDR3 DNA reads TGTGCCATCAGTGAGAATTGGACAGCCCGTACCGGGGAGCTGTTTTTT.

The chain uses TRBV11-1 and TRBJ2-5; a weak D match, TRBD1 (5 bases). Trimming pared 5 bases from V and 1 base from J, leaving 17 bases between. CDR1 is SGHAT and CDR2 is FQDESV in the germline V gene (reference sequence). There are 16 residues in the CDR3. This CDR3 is CASSPVTDSPQETQYF. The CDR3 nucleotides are TGTGCCAGCAGCCCTGTAACCGACAGCCCCCAAGAGACCCAGTACTTC.

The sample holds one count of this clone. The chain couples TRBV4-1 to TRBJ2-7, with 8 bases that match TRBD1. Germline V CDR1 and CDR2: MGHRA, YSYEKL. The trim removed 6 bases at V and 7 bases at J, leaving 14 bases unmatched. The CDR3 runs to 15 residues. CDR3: CASSQGTGAPLEQYF. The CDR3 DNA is TGCGCCAGCAGTCAGGGGACAGGAGCCCCATTGGAGCAGTACTTC.

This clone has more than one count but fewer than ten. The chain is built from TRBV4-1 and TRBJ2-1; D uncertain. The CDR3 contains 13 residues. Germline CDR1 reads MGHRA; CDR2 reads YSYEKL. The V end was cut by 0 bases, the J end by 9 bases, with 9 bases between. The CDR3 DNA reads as TGCGCCAGCAGCCAAGAGATGAGGACTGAGCAGTTCTTC. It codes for CASSQEMRTEQFF.

CDR3 amino acids: CASSLGGGNQPQHF. For the CDR3, the DNA is TGTGCCAGCAGCCTAGGGGGGGGCAATCAGCCCCAGCATTTT. J is TRBJ1-5 and V is TRBV11-2; perhaps TRBD1 as D (6 bases). The CDR3 spans 14 residues. CDR1 SGHAT and CDR2 FQNNGV come from the germline V gene. Trimming removed 5 bases at V and 2 bases at J, with 10 bases between.

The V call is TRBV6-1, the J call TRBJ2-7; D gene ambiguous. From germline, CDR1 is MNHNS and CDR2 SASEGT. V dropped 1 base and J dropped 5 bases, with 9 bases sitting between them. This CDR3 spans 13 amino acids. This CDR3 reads CASSEVLRHEQYF. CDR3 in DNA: TGTGCCAGCAGTGAAGTCCTGCGGCACGAGCAGTACTTC.

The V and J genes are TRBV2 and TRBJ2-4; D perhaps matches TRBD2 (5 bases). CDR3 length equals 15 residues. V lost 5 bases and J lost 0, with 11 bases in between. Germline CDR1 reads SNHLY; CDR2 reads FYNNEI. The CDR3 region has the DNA TGTGCCAGCAGTAGGACTGCCCTAGCCAAAAACATTCAGTACTTC. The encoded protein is CASSRTALAKNIQYF.

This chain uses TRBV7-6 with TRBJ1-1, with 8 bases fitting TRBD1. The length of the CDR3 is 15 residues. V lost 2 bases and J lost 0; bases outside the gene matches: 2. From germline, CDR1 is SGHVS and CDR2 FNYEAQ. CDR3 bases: TGTGCCAGCAGCTTACAGGGGGCTATGAACACTGAAGCTTTCTTT. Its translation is CASSLQGAMNTEAFF.

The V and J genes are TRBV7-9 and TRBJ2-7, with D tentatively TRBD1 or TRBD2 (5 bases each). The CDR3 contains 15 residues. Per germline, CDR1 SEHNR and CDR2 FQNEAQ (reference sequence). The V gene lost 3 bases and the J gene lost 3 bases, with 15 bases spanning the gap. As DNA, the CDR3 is TGTGCCAGCAGCTTGATCGGGACGAGTTTCTACGAGCAGTACTTC. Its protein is CASSLIGTSFYEQYF.